Presented here are 4 T cell receptor beta chains from one specimen sequenced in a study of spatial heterogeneity in lung cancer. Study-level results: It was found that expanded intratumoral alpha and beta TCR counts tracked tumor mutation counts.

These TCRs' antigens remain unknown. TCRdb redid the calling of the 5' RACE reads with MiXCR, one entry per CDR3 protein. Here the sample spans about 1,500 distinct CDR3 sequences, 13% being singletons. Time point described: sample taken at primary tumor resection. The sample here was lung tumor tissue, taken at surgery. These receptors all stem from a female donor with early-stage non-small cell lung cancer.

By proportion, this clonotype is medium-sized (0.01 to 0.1%). This beta chain is off target for a library built for alpha chains, so its abundance means little. The V gene is TRBV24-1, the J gene TRBJ2-7, with D perhaps matching TRBD2 (6 bases). CDR1 is KGHDR, CDR2 SFDVKD, per germline. The CDR3 has 12 residues. Deletions cut 5 bases from V and 6 bases from J, with 10 bases between. Here the CDR3 reads CATSAGSPEQYF. The CDR3 DNA follows: TGTGCCACCAGTGCCGGGAGCCCCGAGCAGTACTTC.

This clonotype was detected only a few times. The library was designed around alpha chains, so this beta chain is a stray read whose abundance carries little weight. This chain links TRBV20-1 with TRBJ2-1; a weak D match, TRBD2 (7 bases). V gave up 5 bases and J gave up 7 bases, with 15 bases separating them. In germline, CDR1 is DFQATT, CDR2 SNEGSKA (reference sequence). The CDR3 length is 13 residues. The CDR3 coding sequence is TGCAGTGCTTCAAGGGGGGGCTCGAATGAGCAGTTCTTC. Its protein product is CSASRGGSNEQFF.

This clonotype is labeled medium-sized. Since it is a stray read in a library aimed at alpha chains, this beta chain has a size that is not meaningful. The J gene is TRBJ2-1, the V gene TRBV4-1, with D possibly matching TRBD2 (5 bases). Germline-derived CDR1 and CDR2 are MGHRA and YSYEKL. Trimming stripped 3 bases from V and 2 bases from J, with 17 bases between. This CDR3 is built from 17 residues. The CDR3 reads CASSHSIGGATYNEQFF. In nucleotides, the CDR3 is TGCGCCAGCAGCCATTCTATTGGAGGAGCTACCTACAATGAGCAGTTCTTC.

Concerning this clonotype: Because this beta chain is a stray read in a library intended to capture alpha chains, its abundance should not be given much weight. The CDR3 DNA sequence: TGTGCCATCAGTGAGTCGAAATCACCCCTCCACTTT. Its translation is CAISESKSPLHF. The chain uses TRBV10-3 and TRBJ1-6, with D hard to call. There are 12 residues in the CDR3. V was trimmed by 0 bases and J by 10 bases, leaving 4 bases between them. Germline V gives CDR1 ENHRY, CDR2 SYGVKD.